The 16 T cell receptor beta chains given below trace back to one sample, sequenced in a study of T cell responses to AZD1222 COVID-19 vaccine. Profiled with immunoSEQ multiplex PCR; TCRdb holds only in-frame clones, not every one. The sample lists about 110,000 clones, around 90% occurring once. The sample was peripheral blood, taken 28 days after the second AZD1222 dose. The receptors stem from an adult who received the AZD1222 COVID-19 vaccine.

A few counts support this clone. The chain has TRBV7-9 and TRBJ2-7, with a tentative D call TRBD1 (5 bases). CDR1 SEHNR and CDR2 FQNEAQ come from the germline V gene (reference sequence). The CDR3 loop spans 12 amino acids. The ends were cut back, 5 bases at V and 4 bases at J, with 9 bases in the middle. This CDR3 reads CASSLQGYEQYF. The CDR3, as DNA: TGTGCCAGCAGCCTGCAGGGTTACGAGCAGTACTTC.

The CDR3 protein is CASRQGDQPQHF. The CDR3 DNA sequence: TGTGCCAGCCGCCAGGGGGATCAGCCCCAGCATTTT. The chain employs TRBV6-5 and TRBJ1-5; TRBD1 matches 7 bases. CDR1 and CDR2 (germline): MNHEY, SVGAGI. This CDR3 is 12 amino acids long. V was clipped by 8 bases and J by 5 bases; unmatched bases: 3.

This chain connects TRBV2 to TRBJ2-7; D gene unclear. CDR3 length: 12 amino acids. V was cut by 6 bases and J by 4 bases, with 10 bases left in between. CDR1 is SNHLY, CDR2 FYNNEI, per germline. The DNA of the CDR3 is TGTGCCAGCAGGCCCGGACCTTACGAGCAGTACTTC. This gives the protein CASRPGPYEQYF.

This clone was seen more than once but under ten times. This chain uses TRBV19 with TRBJ2-2; D could derive from TRBD1 or TRBD2 (5 bases each). This CDR3 contains 16 residues. The germline V gene encodes CDR1 LNHDA and CDR2 SQIVND (reference sequence). Trimming pared 10 bases from V and 6 bases from J, leaving 24 bases between. Here the CDR3 reads CATSRKGWDGAGELFF. The CDR3 nucleotides are TGTGCCACCTCACGTAAGGGCTGGGACGGGGCCGGGGAGCTGTTTTTT.

The genes are TRBV6-5 and TRBJ2-1, with 9 bases fitting TRBD2. The CDR3 totals 15 residues. Germline V lookup: CDR1 MNHEY, CDR2 SVGAGI. V lost 0 bases to trimming and J lost 5 bases; unmatched junction nucleotides: 2. The CDR3 DNA sequence: TGTGCCAGCAGTTACTCAGTAGCGGGGGACAATGAGCAGTTCTTC. Residues: CASSYSVAGDNEQFF.

The chain uses TRBV6-5 and TRBJ1-6, with unresolved D. Per germline, CDR1 MNHEY and CDR2 SVGAGI. The length of the CDR3 is 14 residues. V was cut by 2 bases and J by 8 bases, with 10 bases left in between. The CDR3 reads CASSYHGQDSPLHF. The CDR3 coding sequence is TGTGCCAGCAGTTACCACGGTCAAGATTCACCCCTCCACTTT.

The V call is TRBV5-1, the J call TRBJ2-6; TRBD1 might be the D (5 bases). V shed 1 base and J shed 0 bases, with 5 bases lying between them. This CDR3 spans 15 amino acids. The germline V gene has CDR1 SGHRS and CDR2 YFSETQ. The DNA for the CDR3 is TGCGCCAGCAGCTTGAGGGGCTCTGGGGCCAACGTCCTGACTTTC. Amino acids: CASSLRGSGANVLTF.

The chain combines TRBV21-1 with TRBJ2-5; TRBD2, as called in the table, went unchecked against the DNA. TRBV21-1 is a pseudogene segment. This CDR3 contains 15 residues. The CDR3 is CASSKVAGRQETQYF. CDR3 nucleotide sequence: TGTGCCAGCAGCAAAGTAGCGGGACGCCAAGAGACCCAGTACTTC.

The rearrangement uses TRBV11-2 and TRBJ1-2; 10 nucleotides agree with TRBD1. The CDR3 has 19 amino acids. CDR1 and CDR2 (germline): SGHAT, FQNNGV. V lost 2 bases, J lost 5 bases, and 17 bases stayed unmatched. This chain's CDR3 is CASSLPPGTGVVGTYGYTF. CDR3 in DNA: TGTGCCAGCAGCTTACCCCCCGGGACAGGGGTGGTAGGAACATATGGCTACACCTTC.

The chain is built from TRBV11-1 and TRBJ1-6, with 7 bases lining up with TRBD1. This CDR3 spans 13 amino acids. V was pared by 5 bases and J by 9 bases, with 4 bases of the junction left unmatched. Germline V gives CDR1 SGHAT, CDR2 FQDESV (reference sequence). The CDR3 DNA is TGTGCCAGCAGCCAACAGGGGCGTTCACCCCTCCACTTT. It codes for CASSQQGRSPLHF.

The chain links TRBV10-1 to TRBJ1-5; unclear D gene. With 10 bases removed from V and 9 bases from J, the gap between germline ends came to 22 bases. Germline V gene sequence: CDR1 WNHNN, CDR2 SYGVQD (reference sequence). The CDR3 has 14 residues. DNA of the CDR3: TGCGCCAACACCCCCGGGCCCCAAAAGAGGCCCCAGCATTTT. Its protein product is CANTPGPQKRPQHF.

The chain joins TRBV4-1 to TRBJ2-7; TRBD1 matches 7 bases. Per the germline V gene, CDR1 is MGHRA and CDR2 is YSYEKL. The V segment lost 0 bases and the J segment 0 bases; nucleotides outside the gene matches: 8. The CDR3 is made up of 17 amino acids. The CDR3 nucleotides are TGCGCCAGCAGCCAAGATAGGCAGACAGGGAACTCCTACGAGCAGTACTTC. This encodes CASSQDRQTGNSYEQYF.

The chain combines TRBV11-3 with TRBJ1-3, with a tentative D call TRBD1 (6 bases). V dropped 4 bases and J dropped 0 bases, with 10 bases sitting between them. The CDR3 totals 15 residues. The germline V gene encodes CDR1 SGHNT and CDR2 YENEEA. The CDR3 spells CASSYGGASGNTIYF. The CDR3 DNA sequence: TGTGCCAGCAGCTACGGGGGGGCCTCTGGAAACACCATATATTTT. The whole variable domain, remainder taken from reference TRBV11-3 and TRBJ1-3, is EAGVVQSPRYKIIEKKQPVAFWCNPISGHNTLYWYLQNLGQGPELLIRYENEEAVDDSQLPKDRFSAERLKGVDSTLKIQPAELGDSAVYLCASSYGGASGNTIYFGEGSWLTVV.

The V and J genes are TRBV9 and TRBJ1-5, with D perhaps matching TRBD1 (6 bases). The CDR3 runs 15 residues. Trimming removed 0 bases at V and 9 bases at J, with 16 bases between. The germline V gene has CDR1 SGDLS and CDR2 YYNGEE. CDR3 coding DNA: TGTGCCAGCAGCGTAGACACCTTAACAGGGAGGCCCCAGCATTTT. Amino acids: CASSVDTLTGRPQHF.

This chain uses TRBV7-8 with TRBJ2-7; TRBD2 is a possible D gene (6 bases). Germline V gives CDR1 SGHVS, CDR2 FQNEAQ. Trimming left V 0 bases short and J 1 base short, with 10 bases between. CDR3 length equals 15 residues. CDR3 region: CASSLADAGSYEQYF. DNA of the CDR3: TGTGCCAGCAGCTTAGCGGACGCGGGGTCCTACGAGCAGTACTTC.

This chain connects TRBV10-3 to TRBJ2-3; a possible D gene is TRBD2 (6 bases). Per the germline V gene, CDR1 is ENHRY and CDR2 is SYGVKD. This CDR3 is 15 amino acids long. V lost 6 bases and J lost 3, with 16 bases in between. The CDR3: CAIRGSGLSTDTQYF. The CDR3 DNA is TGTGCCATCAGGGGTTCGGGACTCAGTACAGATACGCAGTATTTT.